These 11 T cell receptor beta chains were sequenced from one sample in a study of shared clonotypes between healthy human individuals. Using immunoSEQ multiplex PCR, the repertoire was profiled, and TCRdb retains in-frame clones only, with some absent. The data show about 1.5 million clones, around 97% seen once. Sequencing was done on a sample of naive CD4+ T cells sorted from blood. Described subset: CD45RA+ positively selected. The receptors come from a man under 40 in good health.

This chain joins TRBV7-9 and TRBJ2-3; TRBD1 is a possible D gene (6 bases). V was clipped by 1 base and J by 6 bases, with 17 bases between them. CDR3 size: 16 residues. CDR1 is SEHNR, CDR2 FQNEAQ, per germline (reference sequence). The CDR3 protein is CASSLGINRDGDTQYF. The DNA of the CDR3 is TGTGCCAGCAGCTTAGGGATTAACAGGGACGGGGATACGCAGTATTTT.

This clone turned up a few times. The chain uses TRBV16 and TRBJ2-6; D unresolved. Per the germline V gene, CDR1 is KGHSY and CDR2 is FQNENV. V was cut by 2 bases and J by 2 bases, with 7 bases left in between. This CDR3 contains 15 residues. In DNA, the CDR3 is TGTGCCAGCAGCCAAACGTTGACTGGGGCCAACGTCCTGACTTTC. This codes for CASSQTLTGANVLTF.

The gene calls are TRBV29-1 and TRBJ2-7, with 7 bases identical to TRBD1. This CDR3 has 13 residues. J lost 3 bases, V lost 4 bases, and 6 bases had no gene match. Per germline, CDR1 SQVTM and CDR2 ANQGSEA. CDR3 coding DNA: TGCAGCGTTGCCGGGACAGCACGCTACGAGCAGTACTTC. This gives the protein CSVAGTARYEQYF.

CDR3 residues: CASIVGGQGGEKLFF. The CDR3 nucleotides are TGTGCCAGCATCGTGGGGGGACAGGGTGGTGAAAAACTGTTTTTT. The gene calls are TRBV2 and TRBJ1-4, with 9 bases that match TRBD1. V shed 7 bases and J 7 bases; nucleotides not matched to a gene: 10. Germline CDR1 SNHLY, CDR2 FYNNEI. The CDR3 spans 15 residues.

This clone was recorded only once. The V call is TRBV28, the J call TRBJ1-5; D is undetermined. Deletions cut 5 bases from V and 0 bases from J, with 14 bases between. The CDR3 is 16 amino acids. In germline, CDR1 is MDHEN, CDR2 SYDVKM. CDR3 nucleotides: TGTGCCAGCAGTCACGAACCCGGGGATAGCAATCAGCCCCAGCATTTT. It codes for CASSHEPGDSNQPQHF.

V and J are TRBV7-2 and TRBJ2-2; D is undetermined. Germline CDR1 reads SGHTA; CDR2 reads FQGNSA. This CDR3 spans 14 amino acids. The germline V and J ends were trimmed by 4 bases and 0 bases, with 6 bases remaining between them. CDR3 in DNA: TGTGCCAGCAGCTACAGAACGAACACCGGGGAGCTGTTTTTT. Amino acids: CASSYRTNTGELFF. The full variable domain, completed using reference TRBV7-2 and TRBJ2-2, is GAGVSQSPSNKVTEKGKDVELRCDPISGHTALYWYRQSLGQGLEFLIYFQGNSAPDKSGLPSDRFSAERTGGSVSTLTIQRTQQEDSAVYLCASSYRTNTGELFFGEGSRLTVL.

This chain joins TRBV4-3 and TRBJ2-5; TRBD1 might be the D (6 bases). The germline V gene encodes CDR1 LGHNA and CDR2 YSLEER. Between the trimmed V and J ends, which lost 0 bases and 1 base, there was a span of 9 bases. This CDR3 contains 15 residues. The CDR3 is CASSQEARGQETQYF. CDR3 bases: TGCGCCAGCAGCCAAGAGGCCAGGGGCCAAGAGACCCAGTACTTC.

The rearrangement uses TRBV6-1 and TRBJ2-2; 9 bases match TRBD2. The germline V gene encodes CDR1 MNHNS and CDR2 SASEGT. CDR3 length equals 14 residues. J gave up 6 bases and V 8 bases, and 7 bases lay outside the gene matches. As DNA, the CDR3 is TGTGCCAGCCATAGCGGGAGAAATTCCGGGGAGCTGTTTTTT. Translated: CASHSGRNSGELFF.

The chain combines TRBV19 with TRBJ2-2, with 8 bases that match TRBD2. The CDR3 loop spans 17 amino acids. The V gene end was trimmed by 6 bases and the J gene end by 6 bases; junction bases not matched to a gene: 15. Germline loops: CDR1 LNHDA, CDR2 SQIVND (reference sequence). CDR3 sequence: CASRNVSGTRKAGELFF. The DNA of the CDR3 is TGTGCCAGTAGAAACGTTTCTGGGACTAGGAAGGCCGGGGAGCTGTTTTTT.

CDR3 DNA sequence: TGTGCCAGCAGAACTACGGGACTTTATGGCTACACCTTC. Protein sequence: CASRTTGLYGYTF. The rearrangement links TRBV28 to TRBJ1-2; weak D call: TRBD1 (5 bases). The CDR3 spans 13 residues. The V gene lost 6 bases and the J gene lost 5 bases, with 13 bases spanning the gap. Germline V gene data show CDR1 as MDHEN and CDR2 as SYDVKM.

V is TRBV28 and J is TRBJ2-5; a possible D gene is TRBD2 (5 bases). Trimming removed 7 bases at V and 5 bases at J, with 11 bases between. This CDR3 is 12 amino acids long. Germline V gene lookup returns CDR1 MDHEN and CDR2 SYDVKM. The CDR3 nucleotides are TGTGCCAGCACCCCGGGGTCGGAGACCCAGTACTTC. This sequence encodes CASTPGSETQYF.